Following are 19 T cell receptor beta chains from one sample sequenced in a study of T cells expressing NK-cell markers. TCRdb re-called the 5' RACE reads, yielding one record per CDR3 amino acid sequence without DNA. The data include about 390,000 distinct CDR3 sequences; the top ten clones carry around a tenth. The specimen was blood T cells: a sorted CD56 or NKG2C T cell subset, CD4+ or CD8+ T cells, or bulk PBMC T cells (not recorded which). All receptors derive from a woman aged 50 to 65 in good health.

This chain uses TRBV19 with TRBJ1-2; with no DNA, the TCRdb D assignment of TRBD1 cannot be verified. The CDR3 loop spans 15 amino acids. The germline V gene has CDR1 LNHDA and CDR2 SQIVND (reference sequence). The CDR3 sequence is CASRMTGGGDYGYTF.

The chain recombines TRBV9 with TRBJ1-1; the D call of TRBD1 rests on TCRdb alone, since no DNA is present to check it. Germline CDR1 reads SGDLS; CDR2 reads YYNGEE. The CDR3 is made up of 15 amino acids. This chain's CDR3 is CASSKGQGKVTEAFF.

The chain is built from TRBV30 and TRBJ1-4; TCRdb calls TRBD1, which cannot be checked without DNA. CDR1 and CDR2 (germline): GTSNPN, SVGIG (reference sequence). CDR3 length: 18 amino acids. The CDR3 loop is CACGDGQRKYATNEKLFF. Full variable domain (rest looked up from reference TRBV30 and TRBJ1-4): SQTIHQWPATLVQPVGSPLSLECTVEGTSNPNLYWYRQAAGRGLQLLFYSVGIGQISSEVPQNLSASRPQDRQFILSSKKLLLSDSGFYLCACGDGQRKYATNEKLFFGSGTQLSVL.

This chain uses TRBV20-1 with TRBJ2-3; TCRdb's D call, TRBD1, is unchecked because there is no DNA. The CDR3 runs 15 residues. Germline lookup yields CDR1 DFQATT and CDR2 SNEGSKA (reference sequence). The CDR3 protein is CSPNKPGTGADTQYF.

The CDR3 protein is CSVRSVNTGELFF. The V gene is TRBV29-1, the J gene TRBJ2-2. Per the germline V gene, CDR1 is SQVTM and CDR2 is ANQGSEA. The CDR3 length is 13 residues.

V gene TRBV7-9 combines with J gene TRBJ2-2; with no DNA, the TCRdb D assignment of TRBD2 cannot be verified. This CDR3 spans 15 amino acids. Germline CDR1 is SEHNR and CDR2 is FQNEAQ (reference sequence). The CDR3 loop reads CASSSDFSPTGELFF. Drawing the rest from reference TRBV7-9 and TRBJ2-2, the complete variable domain is DTGVSQNPRHKITKRGQNVTFRCDPISEHNRLYWYRQTLGQGPEFLTYFQNEAQLEKSRLLSDRFSAERPKGSFSTLEIQRTEQGDSAMYLCASSSDFSPTGELFFGEGSRLTVL.

This rearrangement joins TRBV12-3 or TRBV12-4 to TRBJ2-1; no DNA is available, so the TRBD1 call from TCRdb remains unchecked. The CDR3 consists of 12 residues. CDR3 sequence reads: CASDGGANEQFF.

The chain links TRBV7-8 to TRBJ2-5; TCRdb's D gene call, TRBD2, goes unchecked for lack of DNA. The CDR3 has 18 amino acids. In germline, CDR1 is SGHVS, CDR2 FQNEAQ. CDR3 protein: CASSLPLRLAGAGRPQYF.

The rearrangement uses TRBV12-3 or TRBV12-4 and TRBJ2-7; TCRdb designates TRBD2, a call that cannot be tested without DNA. This CDR3 region has 13 residues. The CDR3 region is CASRGRGLYEQYF.

V gene TRBV5-1 combines with J gene TRBJ2-5; the D gene TCRdb calls, TRBD2, cannot be checked with no DNA. This CDR3 has 16 amino acids. Looked up from germline, CDR1 is SGHRS and CDR2 is YFSETQ. The CDR3 loop reads CASSAGPTTLQETQYF.

The V and J genes are TRBV6-6 and TRBJ2-3; TCRdb's D gene call, TRBD2, goes unchecked for lack of DNA. CDR3 size: 13 residues. The V gene's germline CDR1 is MNHNY and CDR2 SVGAGI (reference sequence). The CDR3 here is CASSGAGELTQYF.

The rearrangement links TRBV12-3 or TRBV12-4 to TRBJ1-1; no DNA is available, so the TRBD1 call from TCRdb remains unchecked. This CDR3 region has 14 residues. The CDR3 region is CASTPTGGETEAFF.

The chain recombines TRBV7-9 with TRBJ2-5; with no DNA, the TCRdb D assignment of TRBD1 cannot be verified. The germline CDR1 and CDR2 sequences are SEHNR and FQNEAQ (reference sequence). The CDR3 is made up of 16 amino acids. CDR3 protein: CASSLGDRGLQETQYF.

This chain connects TRBV12-3 or TRBV12-4 to TRBJ2-4. The CDR3 is 16 residues long. The CDR3 reads CASSLAGMIAKNIQYF.

This chain uses TRBV7-6 with TRBJ2-1; no DNA is available, so the TRBD2 call from TCRdb remains unchecked. Germline values: CDR1 SGHVS, CDR2 FNYEAQ. This CDR3 spans 20 amino acids. The CDR3 region is CASSPQRGLAGASSYNEQFF.

The chain links TRBV4-1 to TRBJ2-5; without DNA, the TCRdb call of TRBD1 cannot be checked. CDR3 size: 17 residues. Germline values: CDR1 MGHRA, CDR2 YSYEKL. The CDR3 region is CASSQDTDRAYQETQYF.

The rearrangement joins TRBV11-3 to TRBJ2-3; TCRdb proposes TRBD1, but this gene call is untestable without DNA. Per the germline V gene, CDR1 is SGHNT and CDR2 is YENEEA. The CDR3 totals 16 residues. The CDR3 here is CASSLSSLGAADTQYF.

The V and J genes are TRBV5-6 and TRBJ2-2. Germline V gives CDR1 SGHDT, CDR2 YYEEEE. This CDR3 spans 13 amino acids. The chain's CDR3 is CASSLDPTGELFF.

The V gene is TRBV7-7, the J gene TRBJ1-4; the TCRdb call, TRBD1, lacks DNA for checking. Germline CDR1 and CDR2: SSHAT and FNYEAQ (reference sequence). The CDR3 spans 15 residues. The CDR3 here is CASSPRDRRKTVLFF.